A selection of T cell receptor beta chains follows, all from one sample in a study of blood T cell repertoires in COVID-19. Profiled with immunoSEQ multiplex PCR; TCRdb holds only in-frame clones, not every one. This table has approximately 230,000 clones, roughly three quarters appearing once. The material sequenced was peripheral blood. These receptors were collected from a middle-aged woman with active or convalescent COVID-19. The CDR3 runs from the conserved cysteine through the conserved F or W. D genes are given only for firm matches. Rows may omit the clone size; those that give it use once, few, many or a size class.

D gene,clone size,CDR3 length,J gene,V gene,CDR3 protein,CDR3 DNA
-,-,16,TRBJ2-1,TRBV11-1,CASSLDGQYSYNEQFF,TGTGCCAGCAGCTTAGATGGGCAGTATTCCTACAATGAGCAGTTCTTC
-,-,15,TRBJ1-3,TRBV7-9,CASSSTDNSGNTIYF,TGTGCCAGCAGCTCGACGGACAACTCTGGAAACACCATATATTTT
TRBD1,-,15,TRBJ1-6,TRBV28,CASSLRTGVFSPLHF,TGTGCCAGCAGTTTAAGGACAGGGGTTTTTTCACCCCTCCACTTT
TRBD1,once,12,TRBJ2-3,TRBV14,CASSPDRGTQYF,TGTGCCAGCAGCCCCGACAGGGGTACGCAGTATTTT
-,-,14,TRBJ1-2,TRBV7-9,CASSYLGGNYGYTF,TGTGCCAGCAGCTACCTCGGGGGTAACTATGGCTACACCTTC
-,-,14,TRBJ1-5,TRBV3-1/TRBV3-2,CASSTTHRNQPQHF,TGTGCCAGCAGCACAACCCACAGGAATCAGCCCCAGCATTTT
-,-,16,TRBJ1-5,TRBV25-1,CASSESGGLGNQPQHF,TGTGCCAGCAGTGAATCGGGGGGATTGGGCAATCAGCCCCAGCATTTT
-,-,14,TRBJ1-1,TRBV7-3,CASSLGRGTTEAFF,TGTGCCAGCAGCTTAGGCAGGGGAACCACTGAAGCTTTCTTT
-,-,12,TRBJ1-4,TRBV2,CAKLLGGEKLFF,TGTGCCAAACTCCTAGGGGGTGAAAAACTGTTTTTT
-,-,14,TRBJ1-6,TRBV5-1,CASSLGAGGSPLHF,TGCGCCAGCAGCTTAGGGGCCGGTGGCTCACCCCTCCACTTT
-,-,11,TRBJ2-5,TRBV5-1,CASSLTETQYF,TGCGCCAGCAGCTTGACTGAGACCCAGTACTTC
TRBD1,-,15,TRBJ1-4,TRBV6-6,CASRTHRGPSEKLFF,TGTGCCAGCAGGACCCATAGGGGGCCGAGCGAAAAACTGTTTTTT
TRBD1,-,15,TRBJ1-1,TRBV2,CASSGTGTMNTEAFF,TGTGCCAGCAGTGGGACAGGGACGATGAACACTGAAGCTTTCTTT
-,-,15,TRBJ2-5,TRBV30,CAWRFPGLQGGTQYF,TGTGCCTGGAGGTTTCCGGGACTCCAAGGTGGGACCCAGTACTTC
TRBD1,medium-sized,14,TRBJ1-6,TRBV30,CAWSRDSEVSPLHF,TGTGCCTGGAGCCGGGACAGCGAGGTTTCACCCCTCCACTTT
-,-,15,TRBJ1-6,TRBV5-1,CASSLQTTDNSPLHF,TGCGCCAGCAGCCTGCAGACTACCGATAATTCACCCCTCCACTTT
TRBD2,-,16,TRBJ2-5,TRBV27,CASRGLAGGIQETQYF,TGTGCCAGCAGGGGACTAGCGGGGGGGATTCAAGAGACCCAGTACTTC
-,-,15,TRBJ1-4,TRBV28,CASSIRESGREKLFF,TGTGCCAGCAGTATCCGGGAGAGCGGAAGGGAAAAACTGTTTTTT
TRBD2,-,13,TRBJ2-7,TRBV5-1,CASSLAGLWEQYF,TGCGCCAGCAGCTTGGCGGGACTATGGGAGCAGTACTTC
-,once,16,TRBJ1-1,TRBV19,CASSISPGVPFSEAFF,TGTGCCAGTAGTATTTCTCCAGGGGTCCCCTTTTCTGAAGCTTTCTTT
TRBD1,-,14,TRBJ1-4,TRBV30,CAWNGDRGSYKLFF,TGTGCCTGGAATGGGGACAGGGGAAGTTATAAACTGTTTTTT
-,-,11,TRBJ2-1,TRBV28,CASSLLLEQFF,TGTGCCAGCAGTTTACTCCTCGAGCAGTTCTTC
TRBD2,few,16,TRBJ2-3,TRBV2,CASSAPLAGPRYTQYF,TGTGCCAGCAGTGCTCCCCTAGCGGGGCCCCGATATACGCAGTATTTT
-,few,12,TRBJ2-3,TRBV2,CASSESLAPQYF,TGTGCCAGCAGTGAAAGCCTAGCCCCGCAGTATTTT
-,-,13,TRBJ1-2,TRBV11-2,CASSQDSFYGYTF,TGTGCCAGCAGCCAGGACAGCTTCTATGGCTACACCTTC
TRBD2,-,16,TRBJ2-5,TRBV7-2,CASSLWSGGVAETQYF,TGTGCCAGCAGCTTATGGAGCGGGGGGGTGGCTGAGACCCAGTACTTC
-,-,16,TRBJ2-7,TRBV28,CASSSGRGTQGGEQYF,TGTGCCAGCAGTTCAGGAAGGGGGACCCAGGGGGGCGAGCAGTACTTC
-,-,14,TRBJ1-6,TRBV18,CASSQGPYNSPLHF,TGTGCCAGCTCCCAGGGCCCCTATAATTCACCCCTCCACTTT
TRBD1,once,17,TRBJ1-5,TRBV4-1,CASSPSVRTGNHQPQHF,TGCGCCAGCAGCCCCAGTGTCAGGACAGGGAATCACCAGCCCCAGCATTTT
-,-,14,TRBJ1-2,TRBV6-5,CASSYLGAVYGYTF,TGTGCCAGCAGTTACCTTGGTGCGGTCTATGGCTACACCTTC
TRBD2,-,14,TRBJ2-1,TRBV15,CATSSPPSGGEQFF,TGTGCCACCAGCAGCCCCCCTTCGGGGGGAGAGCAGTTCTTC
-,-,18,TRBJ2-4,TRBV4-1,CASSQGVARQGAKNIQYF,TGCGCCAGCAGCCAAGGCGTAGCCCGGCAGGGGGCCAAAAACATTCAGTACTTC
-,-,13,TRBJ1-1,TRBV30,CAWSRTQNTEAFF,TGTGCCTGGAGCAGAACACAGAACACTGAAGCTTTCTTT
TRBD1,once,14,TRBJ1-1,TRBV9,CASSAFRQGHQAFF,TGTGCCAGCAGCGCTTTCCGACAGGGACATCAAGCTTTCTTT
TRBD1,-,16,TRBJ1-3,TRBV2,CASSEIRTGAGNTIYF,TGTGCCAGCAGTGAAATTCGGACAGGGGCTGGAAACACCATATATTTT
-,-,15,TRBJ2-3,TRBV5-6,CASSMLNSLTDTQYF,TGTGCCAGCAGCATGTTGAACTCTCTCACAGATACGCAGTATTTT
-,few,15,TRBJ1-1,TRBV29-1,CSAQEGRTLNTEAFF,TGCAGCGCCCAGGAGGGAAGGACCTTGAACACTGAAGCTTTCTTT
TRBD2,-,15,TRBJ2-2,TRBV19,CATRLAGGPPGELFF,TGTGCCACACGACTAGCGGGGGGGCCCCCCGGGGAGCTGTTTTTT
TRBD1,once,16,TRBJ1-1,TRBV28,CASSPLLTGTGTEAFF,TGTGCCAGCAGTCCACTATTGACAGGGACAGGTACTGAAGCTTTCTTT
-,-,13,TRBJ1-6,TRBV7-2,CASSFYRDSPLHF,TGTGCCAGCAGCTTTTACAGGGATTCACCCCTCCACTTT
TRBD1,few,13,TRBJ1-1,TRBV6-5,CASSYAQGTEAFF,TGTGCCAGCAGTTACGCACAGGGGACTGAAGCTTTCTTT